Here is one T cell receptor beta chain with its context. Its antigen is unknown. Germline-derived CDR1 and CDR2 are LGHNA and YNFKEQ. The CDR3 length is 16 residues. V dropped 4 bases and J dropped 2; count of bases not matched to a gene: 10. Constant-segment primers were used for 5'RACE, and the resulting TCR alpha and TCR beta cDNA libraries carried sample barcodes and UMIs. TCRdb called the 5' RACE reads again in MiXCR, with one record for every CDR3 protein. The sample consists of around 450,000 distinct CDR3 sequences, 20% of them appearing once. This specimen belongs to a study of T-cell memory formation after mild COVID-19. General study results and limits: From day 15 to 85, contracting clones were balanced between CD4 and CD8, whereas later expanders leaned toward CD4+. CD4+ contracting clones were found mainly in CM and EM, and CD8+ ones in EMRA. For second-wave clones that peaked at day 37, SARS-CoV-2 specificity went unverified.

The receptor was derived from an adult woman who had mild COVID-19 (a few samples of this study predate the infection). Cell type and time point are not known. The specimen was PBMCs or a T cell subset sorted from them (not recorded which). The J gene is TRBJ2-7, the V gene TRBV4-2, with 8 bases matching TRBD2. Here the CDR3 reads CASSPGSGVGAYEQYF. CDR3 in DNA: TGTGCCAGCAGCCCAGGTAGCGGGGTCGGCGCCTACGAGCAGTACTTC.